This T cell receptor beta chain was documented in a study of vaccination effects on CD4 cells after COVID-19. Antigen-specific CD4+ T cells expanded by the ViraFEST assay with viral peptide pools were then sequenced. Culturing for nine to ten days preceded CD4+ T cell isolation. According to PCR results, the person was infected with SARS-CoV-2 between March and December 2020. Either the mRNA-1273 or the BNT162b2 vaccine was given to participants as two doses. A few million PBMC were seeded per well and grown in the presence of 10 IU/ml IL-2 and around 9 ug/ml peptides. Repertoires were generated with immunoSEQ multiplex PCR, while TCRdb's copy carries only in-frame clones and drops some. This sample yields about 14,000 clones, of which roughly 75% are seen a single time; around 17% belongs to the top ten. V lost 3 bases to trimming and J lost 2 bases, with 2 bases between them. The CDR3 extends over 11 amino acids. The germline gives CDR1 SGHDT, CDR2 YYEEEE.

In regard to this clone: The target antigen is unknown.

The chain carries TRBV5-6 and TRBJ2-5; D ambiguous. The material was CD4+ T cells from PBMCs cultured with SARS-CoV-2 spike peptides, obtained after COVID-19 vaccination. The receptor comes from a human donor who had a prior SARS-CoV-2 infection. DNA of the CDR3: TGTGCCAGCAGCTCACAAGAGACCCAGTACTTC. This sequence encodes CASSSQETQYF. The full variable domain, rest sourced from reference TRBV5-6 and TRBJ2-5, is DAGVTQSPTHLIKTRGQQVTLRCSPKSGHDTVSWYQQALGQGPQFIFQYYEEEERQRGNFPDRFSGHQFPNYSSELNVNALLLGDSALYLCASSSQETQYFGPGTRLLVL.